What follows is one TCR beta chain and its context. Antigen specificity is unknown. Random hexamers were used to reverse transcribe about 0.45 to 1 ug of RNA. The immunoSEQ assay covered 54 Vbeta and 13 Jbeta segments for CDR3. TCRdb reprocessed the immunoSEQ multiplex PCR reads with MiXCR, giving one entry per CDR3 protein. The data contain 120,000 or so distinct CDR3 sequences, about 95% of them singletons. These data come from a study of CD8 T cells in Susac syndrome. Whole-study context: Blood was drawn from Susac syndrome patients while they were therapy-naive, on corticosteroids, or on intravenous immunoglobulin alone.

Sequencing of TCR beta was performed on blood CD8+ and CD4+ T cells. Whole-study results and caveats: In total CD8+ repertoires, around 15 Susac-specific public clones were detected, and CD8+ TEMRA repertoires contained several.

The length of the CDR3 is 13 residues. V lost 3 bases to trimming and J lost 6 bases; unmatched junction nucleotides: 6. Germline V CDR1 and CDR2: SQVTM, ANQGSEA. The sample taken for sequencing was CD8+ T cells from PBMCs. The chain links TRBV29-1 to TRBJ2-7, with 9 bases lining up with TRBD1. This TCR was sampled from a human donor with Susac syndrome. The CDR3 protein is CSVDDRGSSEQYF. CDR3 nucleotide sequence: TGCAGCGTTGACGACAGGGGGTCTAGCGAGCAGTACTTC.